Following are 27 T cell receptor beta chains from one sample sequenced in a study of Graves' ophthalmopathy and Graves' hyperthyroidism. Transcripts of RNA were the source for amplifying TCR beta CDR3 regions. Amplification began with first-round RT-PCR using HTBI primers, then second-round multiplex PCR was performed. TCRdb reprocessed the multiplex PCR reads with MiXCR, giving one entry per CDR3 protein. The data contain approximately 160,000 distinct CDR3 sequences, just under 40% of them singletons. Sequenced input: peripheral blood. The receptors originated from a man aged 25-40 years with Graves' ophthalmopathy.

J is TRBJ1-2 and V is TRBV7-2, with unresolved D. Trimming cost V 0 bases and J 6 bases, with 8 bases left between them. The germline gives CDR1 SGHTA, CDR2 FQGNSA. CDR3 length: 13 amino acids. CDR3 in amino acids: CASSLAGVNGYTF. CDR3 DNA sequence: TGTGCCAGCAGCTTAGCCGGGGTAAATGGCTACACCTTC.

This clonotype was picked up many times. The CDR3 DNA reads as TGTGCCAGCAGTGACCGAACCCCGGGGACCCAGTACTTC. Amino acid sequence: CASSDRTPGTQYF. The J gene is TRBJ2-5, the V gene TRBV6-1; D not certain. Trimming removed 3 bases from V and 7 bases from J, with 12 bases in between. The germline CDR1 and CDR2 sequences are MNHNS and SASEGT. The CDR3 has 13 amino acids.

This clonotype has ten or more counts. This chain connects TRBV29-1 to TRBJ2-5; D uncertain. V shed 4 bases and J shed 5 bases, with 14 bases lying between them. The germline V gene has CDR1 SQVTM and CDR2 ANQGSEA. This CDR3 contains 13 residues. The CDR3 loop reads CSVGEGTRETQYF. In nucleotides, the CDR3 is TGCAGCGTTGGGGAAGGAACGAGGGAGACCCAGTACTTC.

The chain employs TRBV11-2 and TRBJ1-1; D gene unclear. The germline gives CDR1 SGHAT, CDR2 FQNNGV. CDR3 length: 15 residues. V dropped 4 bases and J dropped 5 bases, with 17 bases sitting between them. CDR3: CASSSDLAALTEAFF. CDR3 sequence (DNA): TGTGCCAGCAGCTCGGATTTGGCGGCCCTTACTGAAGCTTTCTTT.

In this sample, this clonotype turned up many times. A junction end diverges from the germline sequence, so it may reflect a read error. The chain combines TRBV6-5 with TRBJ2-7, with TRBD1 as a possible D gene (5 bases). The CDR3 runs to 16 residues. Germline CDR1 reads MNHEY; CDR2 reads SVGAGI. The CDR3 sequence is CASSYGAQIISHEQYF. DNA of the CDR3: TGTGCCAGCAGTTACGGGGCACAAATCATCTCCCACGAGCAGTACTTC.

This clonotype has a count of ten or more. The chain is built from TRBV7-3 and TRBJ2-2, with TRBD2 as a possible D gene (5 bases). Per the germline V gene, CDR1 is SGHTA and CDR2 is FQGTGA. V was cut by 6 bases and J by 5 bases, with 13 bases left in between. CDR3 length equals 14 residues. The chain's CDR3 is CASSPGLWTGELFF. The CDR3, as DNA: TGTGCCAGCAGTCCGGGATTATGGACCGGGGAGCTGTTTTTT.

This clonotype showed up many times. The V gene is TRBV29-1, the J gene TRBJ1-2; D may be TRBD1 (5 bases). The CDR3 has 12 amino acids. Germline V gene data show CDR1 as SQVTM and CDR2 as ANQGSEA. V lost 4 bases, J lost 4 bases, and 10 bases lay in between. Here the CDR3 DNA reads TGCAGCGTTGGAAGGGACGGCTATGGCTACACCTTC. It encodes CSVGRDGYGYTF.

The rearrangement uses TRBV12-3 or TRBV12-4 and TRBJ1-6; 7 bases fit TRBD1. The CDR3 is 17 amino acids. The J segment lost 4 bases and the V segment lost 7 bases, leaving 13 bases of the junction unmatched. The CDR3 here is CASTDLPPGQYNSPLHF. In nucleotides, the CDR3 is TGTGCCAGCACCGATTTACCGCCGGGACAGTATAATTCACCCCTCCACTTT.

The CDR3 protein is CASRDPGHLGNQPQHF. The CDR3 DNA follows: TGTGCCAGCAGAGATCCGGGACACCTTGGCAATCAGCCCCAGCATTTT. The chain joins TRBV2 to TRBJ1-5; D might be TRBD1 (6 bases). V was clipped by 6 bases and J by 2 bases, with 17 bases between them. There are 16 residues in the CDR3. Germline lookup yields CDR1 SNHLY and CDR2 FYNNEI.

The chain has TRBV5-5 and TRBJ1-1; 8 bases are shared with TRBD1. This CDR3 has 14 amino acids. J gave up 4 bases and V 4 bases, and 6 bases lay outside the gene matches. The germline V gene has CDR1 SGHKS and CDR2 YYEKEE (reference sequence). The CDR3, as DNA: TGTGCCAGCAGCCTAAGACAGGGGTTCACTGAAGCTTTCTTT. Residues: CASSLRQGFTEAFF.

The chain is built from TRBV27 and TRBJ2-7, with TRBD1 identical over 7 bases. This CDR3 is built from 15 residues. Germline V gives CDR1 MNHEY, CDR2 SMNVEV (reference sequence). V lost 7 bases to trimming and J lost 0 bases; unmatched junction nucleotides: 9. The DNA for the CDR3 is TGTGCCAGCACCCCGACAGGGCCCCACTCCTACGAGCAGTACTTC. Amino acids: CASTPTGPHSYEQYF.

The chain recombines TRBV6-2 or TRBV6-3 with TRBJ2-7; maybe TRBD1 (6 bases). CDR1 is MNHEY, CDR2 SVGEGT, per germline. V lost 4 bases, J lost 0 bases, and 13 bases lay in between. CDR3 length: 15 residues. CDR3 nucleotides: TGTGCCAGCAGTTCCGGGGACACCTTCTCCTACGAGCAGTACTTC. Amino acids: CASSSGDTFSYEQYF.

CDR3 protein: CASRPRDRIQAFF. The CDR3 region has the DNA TGTGCCAGCAGGCCAAGGGACAGAATTCAGGCTTTCTTT. The chain links TRBV6-1 to TRBJ1-1, with TRBD1 matching 7 bases. The CDR3 consists of 13 residues. The V segment lost 6 bases and the J segment 11 bases; nucleotides outside the gene matches: 12. Germline-derived CDR1 and CDR2 are MNHNS and SASEGT.

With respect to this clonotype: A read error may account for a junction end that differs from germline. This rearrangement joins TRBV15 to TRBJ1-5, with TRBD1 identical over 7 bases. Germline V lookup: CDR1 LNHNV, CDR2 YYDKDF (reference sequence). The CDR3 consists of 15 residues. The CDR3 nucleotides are TGTGCCAGCAGCCTCTTCCAGGGGGGCAATCAGCCCCAGCATTTT. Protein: CASSLFQGGNQPQHF.

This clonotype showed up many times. CDR3 protein: CASSLATPALGEQYF. The CDR3 DNA follows: TGTGCCAGCAGTTTGGCCACACCGGCTCTAGGCGAGCAGTACTTC. The genes are TRBV27 and TRBJ2-7; D call uncertain. V lost 3 bases to trimming and J lost 6 bases, with 18 bases between them. Germline CDR1 reads MNHEY; CDR2 reads SMNVEV (reference sequence). The CDR3 extends over 15 amino acids.

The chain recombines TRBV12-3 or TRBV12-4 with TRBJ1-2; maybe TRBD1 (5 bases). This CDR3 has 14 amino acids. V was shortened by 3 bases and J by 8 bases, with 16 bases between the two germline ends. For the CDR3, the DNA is TGTGCCAGCAGTTTTGGGACGCCCGAGGGGGGCTACACCTTC. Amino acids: CASSFGTPEGGYTF.

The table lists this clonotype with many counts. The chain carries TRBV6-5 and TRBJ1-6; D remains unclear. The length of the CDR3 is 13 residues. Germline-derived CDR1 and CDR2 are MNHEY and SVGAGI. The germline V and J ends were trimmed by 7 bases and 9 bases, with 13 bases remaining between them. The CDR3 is CASTPGLGSPLHF. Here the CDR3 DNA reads TGTGCCAGCACGCCCGGTCTCGGTTCACCCCTCCACTTT.

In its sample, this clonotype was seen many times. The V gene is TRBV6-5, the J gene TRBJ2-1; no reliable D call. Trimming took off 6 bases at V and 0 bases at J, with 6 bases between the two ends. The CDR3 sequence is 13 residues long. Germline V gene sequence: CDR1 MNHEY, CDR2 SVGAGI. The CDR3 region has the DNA TGTGCCAGCAGACTCTTCTCCTACAATGAGCAGTTCTTC. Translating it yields CASRLFSYNEQFF.

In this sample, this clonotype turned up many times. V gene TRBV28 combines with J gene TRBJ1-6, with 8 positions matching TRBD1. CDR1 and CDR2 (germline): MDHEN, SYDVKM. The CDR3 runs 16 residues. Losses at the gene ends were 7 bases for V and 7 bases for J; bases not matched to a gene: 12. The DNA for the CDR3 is TGTGCCAGCACCTCCCGTCCGGGACAGGACAATTCACCCCTCCACTTT. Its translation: CASTSRPGQDNSPLHF. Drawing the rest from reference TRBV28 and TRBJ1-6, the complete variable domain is DVKVTQSSRYLVKRTGEKVFLECVQDMDHENMFWYRQDPGLGLRLIYFSYDVKMKEKGDIPEGYSVSREKKERFSLILESASTNQTSMYLCASTSRPGQDNSPLHFGNGTRLTVT.

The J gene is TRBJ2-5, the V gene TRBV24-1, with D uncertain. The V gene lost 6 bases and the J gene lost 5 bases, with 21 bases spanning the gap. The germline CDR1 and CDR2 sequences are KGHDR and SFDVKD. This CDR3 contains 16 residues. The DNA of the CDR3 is TGTGCCACCAGTCAACAATACCCCACCGGTAGGGAGACCCAGTACTTC. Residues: CATSQQYPTGRETQYF.

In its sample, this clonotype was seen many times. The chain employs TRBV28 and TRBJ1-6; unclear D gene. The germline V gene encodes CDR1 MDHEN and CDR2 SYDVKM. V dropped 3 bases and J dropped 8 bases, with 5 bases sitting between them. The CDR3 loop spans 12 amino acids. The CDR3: CASSFGYSPLHF. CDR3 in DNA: TGTGCCAGCAGTTTCGGGTATTCACCCCTCCACTTT. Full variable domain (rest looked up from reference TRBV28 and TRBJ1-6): DVKVTQSSRYLVKRTGEKVFLECVQDMDHENMFWYRQDPGLGLRLIYFSYDVKMKEKGDIPEGYSVSREKKERFSLILESASTNQTSMYLCASSFGYSPLHFGNGTRLTVT.

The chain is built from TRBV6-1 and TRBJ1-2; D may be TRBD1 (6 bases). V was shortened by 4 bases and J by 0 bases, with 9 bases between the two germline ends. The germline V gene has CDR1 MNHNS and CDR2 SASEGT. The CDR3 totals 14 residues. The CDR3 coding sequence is TGTGCCAGCAGTGGGGGGCCAGCTAACTATGGCTACACCTTC. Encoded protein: CASSGGPANYGYTF.

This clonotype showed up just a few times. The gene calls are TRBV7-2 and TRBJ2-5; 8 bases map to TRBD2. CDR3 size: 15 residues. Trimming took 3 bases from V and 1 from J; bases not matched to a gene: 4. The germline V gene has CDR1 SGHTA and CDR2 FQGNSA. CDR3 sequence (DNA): TGTGCCAGCAGCTTGAGGCGGGGGGTCCAAGAGACCCAGTACTTC. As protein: CASSLRRGVQETQYF. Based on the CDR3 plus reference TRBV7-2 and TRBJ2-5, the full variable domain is GAGVSQSPSNKVTEKGKDVELRCDPISGHTALYWYRQSLGQGLEFLIYFQGNSAPDKSGLPSDRFSAERTGGSVSTLTIQRTQQEDSAVYLCASSLRRGVQETQYFGPGTRLLVL.

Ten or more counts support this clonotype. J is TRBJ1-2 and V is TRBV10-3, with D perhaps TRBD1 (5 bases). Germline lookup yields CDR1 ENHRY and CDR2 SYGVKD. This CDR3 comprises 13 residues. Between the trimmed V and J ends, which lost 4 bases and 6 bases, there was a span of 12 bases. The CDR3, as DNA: TGTGCCATCAGTGGGGCGGGGGACGATGGCTACACCTTC. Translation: CAISGAGDDGYTF.

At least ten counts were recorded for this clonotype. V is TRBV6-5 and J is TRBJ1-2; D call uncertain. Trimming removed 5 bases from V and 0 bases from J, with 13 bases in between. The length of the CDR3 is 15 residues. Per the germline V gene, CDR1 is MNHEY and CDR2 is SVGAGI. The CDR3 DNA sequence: TGTGCCAGCAGTCTCCGACGGACGTCTAACTATGGCTACACCTTC. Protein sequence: CASSLRRTSNYGYTF.

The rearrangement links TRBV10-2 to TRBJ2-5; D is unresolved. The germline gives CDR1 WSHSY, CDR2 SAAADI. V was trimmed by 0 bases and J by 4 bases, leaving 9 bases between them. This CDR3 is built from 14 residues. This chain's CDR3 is CASSESTVGETQYF. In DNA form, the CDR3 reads TGCGCCAGCAGTGAGTCGACGGTCGGAGAGACCCAGTACTTC.

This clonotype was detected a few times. CDR3 in DNA: TGTGCCAGCAGACCGACAGGGTCTGGCGACGAGCAGTACTTC. This codes for CASRPTGSGDEQYF. The chain has TRBV7-6 and TRBJ2-7, with 7 bases that match TRBD1. The V gene end was trimmed by 6 bases and the J gene end by 5 bases; junction bases not matched to a gene: 10. Germline V gene data show CDR1 as SGHVS and CDR2 as FNYEAQ. The CDR3 contains 14 residues.